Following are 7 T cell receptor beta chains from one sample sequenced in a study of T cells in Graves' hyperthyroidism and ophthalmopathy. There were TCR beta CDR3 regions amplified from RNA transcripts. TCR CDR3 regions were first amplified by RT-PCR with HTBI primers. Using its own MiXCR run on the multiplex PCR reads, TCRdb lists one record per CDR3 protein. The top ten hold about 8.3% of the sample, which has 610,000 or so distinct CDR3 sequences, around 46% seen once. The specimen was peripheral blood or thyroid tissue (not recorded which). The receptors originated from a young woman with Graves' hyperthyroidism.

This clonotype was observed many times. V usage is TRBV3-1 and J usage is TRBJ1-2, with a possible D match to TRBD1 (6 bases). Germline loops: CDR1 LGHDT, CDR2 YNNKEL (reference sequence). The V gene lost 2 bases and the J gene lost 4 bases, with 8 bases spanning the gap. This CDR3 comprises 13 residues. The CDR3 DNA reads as TGTGCCAGCAGCCAAAGACAGGTCTATGGCTACACCTTC. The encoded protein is CASSQRQVYGYTF. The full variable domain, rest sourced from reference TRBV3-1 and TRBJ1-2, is DTAVSQTPKYLVTQMGNDKSIKCEQNLGHDTMYWYKQDSKKFLKIMFSYNNKELIINETVPNRFSPKSPDKAHLNLHINSLELGDSAVYFCASSQRQVYGYTFGSGTRLTVV.

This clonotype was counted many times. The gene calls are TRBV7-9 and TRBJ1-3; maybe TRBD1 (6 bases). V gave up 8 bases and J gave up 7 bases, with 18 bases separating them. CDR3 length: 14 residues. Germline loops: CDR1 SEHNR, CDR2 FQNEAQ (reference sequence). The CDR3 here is CASGTPPWGNTIYF. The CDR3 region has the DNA TGTGCCAGCGGGACACCCCCATGGGGGAACACCATATATTTT.

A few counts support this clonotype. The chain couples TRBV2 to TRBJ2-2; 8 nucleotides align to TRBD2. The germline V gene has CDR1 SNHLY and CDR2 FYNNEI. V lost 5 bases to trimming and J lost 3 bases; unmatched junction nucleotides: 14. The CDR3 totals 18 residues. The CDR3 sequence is CASSRGLVRDPYTGELFF. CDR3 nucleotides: TGTGCCAGCAGTAGGGGACTAGTTCGGGATCCTTACACCGGGGAGCTGTTTTTT.

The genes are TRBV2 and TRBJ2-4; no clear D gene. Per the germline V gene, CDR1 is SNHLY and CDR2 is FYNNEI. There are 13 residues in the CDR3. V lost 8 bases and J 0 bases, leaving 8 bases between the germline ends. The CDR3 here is CASVRLAKNIQYF. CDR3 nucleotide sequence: TGTGCCAGCGTTCGGCTAGCCAAAAACATTCAGTACTTC.

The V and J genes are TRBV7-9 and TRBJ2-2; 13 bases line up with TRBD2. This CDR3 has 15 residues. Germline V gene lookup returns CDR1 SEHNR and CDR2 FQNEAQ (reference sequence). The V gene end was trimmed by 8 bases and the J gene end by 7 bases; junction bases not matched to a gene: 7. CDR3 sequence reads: CASAGLAGLHGELFF. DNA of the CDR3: TGTGCCAGCGCGGGACTAGCGGGACTCCACGGGGAGCTGTTTTTT.

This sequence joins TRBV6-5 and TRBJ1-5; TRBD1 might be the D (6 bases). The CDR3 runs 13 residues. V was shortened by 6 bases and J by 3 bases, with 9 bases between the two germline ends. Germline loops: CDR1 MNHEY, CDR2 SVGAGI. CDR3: CASRTGTNQPQHF. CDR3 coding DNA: TGTGCCAGCAGAACAGGGACCAATCAGCCCCAGCATTTT.

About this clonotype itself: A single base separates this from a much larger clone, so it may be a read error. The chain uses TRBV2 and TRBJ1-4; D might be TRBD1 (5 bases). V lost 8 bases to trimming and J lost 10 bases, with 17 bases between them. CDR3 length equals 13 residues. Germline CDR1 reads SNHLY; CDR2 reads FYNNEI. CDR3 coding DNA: TGTGCCAGCGGCAGGGTCGTGAGTGGAAAACTGTTTTTT. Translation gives CASGRVVSGKLFF.